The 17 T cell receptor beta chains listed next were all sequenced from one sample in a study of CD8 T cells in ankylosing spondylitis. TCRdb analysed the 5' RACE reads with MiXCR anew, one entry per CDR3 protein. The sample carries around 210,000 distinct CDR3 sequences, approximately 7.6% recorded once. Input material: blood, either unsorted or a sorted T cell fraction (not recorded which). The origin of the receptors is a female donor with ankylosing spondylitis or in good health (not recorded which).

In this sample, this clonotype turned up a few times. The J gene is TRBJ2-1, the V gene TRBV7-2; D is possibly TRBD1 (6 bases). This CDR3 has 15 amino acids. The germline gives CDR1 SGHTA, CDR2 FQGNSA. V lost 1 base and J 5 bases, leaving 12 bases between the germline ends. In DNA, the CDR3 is TGTGCCAGCAGCTTAGAGGGACACCCAGACAATGAGCAGTTCTTC. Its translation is CASSLEGHPDNEQFF.

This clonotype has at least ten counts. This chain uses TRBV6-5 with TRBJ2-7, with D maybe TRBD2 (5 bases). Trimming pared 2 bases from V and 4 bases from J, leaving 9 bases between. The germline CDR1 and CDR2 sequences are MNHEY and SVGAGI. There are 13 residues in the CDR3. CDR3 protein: CASSYEADYEQYF. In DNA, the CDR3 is TGTGCCAGCAGTTACGAAGCGGATTACGAGCAGTACTTC.

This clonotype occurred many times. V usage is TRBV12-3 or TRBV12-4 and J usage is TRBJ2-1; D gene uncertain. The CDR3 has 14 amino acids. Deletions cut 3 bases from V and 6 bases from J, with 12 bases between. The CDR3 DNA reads TGTGCCAGCAGTTTGTGGTCTAGGACCAATGAGCAGTTCTTC. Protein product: CASSLWSRTNEQFF.

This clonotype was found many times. CDR3 region: CASSPGLAAIEQYF. The DNA of the CDR3 is TGTGCCAGCAGCCCGGGACTAGCGGCGATCGAGCAGTACTTC. V and J are TRBV3-1 and TRBJ2-7; 11 bases line up with TRBD2. The germline V gene encodes CDR1 LGHDT and CDR2 YNNKEL (reference sequence). CDR3 length: 14 residues. The ends lost 4 bases at V and 6 bases at J; junction bases unmatched: 5.

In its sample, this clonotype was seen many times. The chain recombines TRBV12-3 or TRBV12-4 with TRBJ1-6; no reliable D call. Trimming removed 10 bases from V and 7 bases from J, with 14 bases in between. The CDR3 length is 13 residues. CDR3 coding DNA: TGTGCCACCGTAGGGCAGGCCAATTCACCCCTCCACTTT. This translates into CATVGQANSPLHF.

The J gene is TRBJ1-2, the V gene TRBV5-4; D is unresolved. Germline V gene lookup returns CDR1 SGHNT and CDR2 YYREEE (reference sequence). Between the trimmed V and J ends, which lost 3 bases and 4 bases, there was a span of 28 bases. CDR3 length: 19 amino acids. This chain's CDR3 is CASSYRTSWVEERRYGYTF. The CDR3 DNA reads TGTGCCAGCAGCTACCGGACGTCCTGGGTTGAGGAACGACGCTATGGCTACACCTTC.

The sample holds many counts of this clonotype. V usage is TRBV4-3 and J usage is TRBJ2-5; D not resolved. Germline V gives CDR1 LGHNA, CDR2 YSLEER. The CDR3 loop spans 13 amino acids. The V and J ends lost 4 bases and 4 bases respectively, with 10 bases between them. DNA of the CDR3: TGCGCCAGCAGCCCGGGCTCCAGAGAGACCCAGTACTTC. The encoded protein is CASSPGSRETQYF.

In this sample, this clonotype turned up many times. The CDR3 sequence: CASSSPGTGNTGELFF. CDR3 sequence (DNA): TGCGCCAGCAGCTCACCCGGGACAGGGAACACCGGGGAGCTGTTTTTT. The genes are TRBV5-1 and TRBJ2-2; 8 positions match TRBD1. Trimming removed 3 bases from V and 1 base from J; junction bases left unmatched: 5. The CDR3 consists of 16 residues. The germline V gene encodes CDR1 SGHRS and CDR2 YFSETQ.

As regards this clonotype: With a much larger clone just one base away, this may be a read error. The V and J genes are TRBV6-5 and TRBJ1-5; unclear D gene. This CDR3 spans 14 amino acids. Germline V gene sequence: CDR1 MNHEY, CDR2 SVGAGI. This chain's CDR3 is CVSSLGGNVEPQHF. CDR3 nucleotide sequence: TGTGTCAGCAGTTTGGGAGGGAATGTTGAGCCCCAGCATTTT.

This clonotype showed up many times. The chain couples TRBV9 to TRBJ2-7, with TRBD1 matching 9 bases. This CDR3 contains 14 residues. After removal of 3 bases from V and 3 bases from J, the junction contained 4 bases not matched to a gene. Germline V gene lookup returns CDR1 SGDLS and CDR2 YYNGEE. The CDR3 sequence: CASSASDRGYEQYF. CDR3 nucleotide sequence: TGTGCCAGCAGCGCCTCGGACAGGGGCTACGAGCAGTACTTC.

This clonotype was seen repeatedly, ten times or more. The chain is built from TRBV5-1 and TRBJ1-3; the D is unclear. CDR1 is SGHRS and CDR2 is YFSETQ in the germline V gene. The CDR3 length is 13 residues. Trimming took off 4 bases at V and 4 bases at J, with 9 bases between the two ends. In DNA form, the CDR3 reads TGCGCCAGCAGCAGCCAAACAGGAAACACCATATATTTT. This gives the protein CASSSQTGNTIYF. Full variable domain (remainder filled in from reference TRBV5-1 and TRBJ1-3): KAGVTQTPRYLIKTRGQQVTLSCSPISGHRSVSWYQQTPGQGLQFLFEYFSETQRNKGNFPGRFSGRQFSNSRSEMNVSTLELGDSALYLCASSSQTGNTIYFGEGSWLTVV.

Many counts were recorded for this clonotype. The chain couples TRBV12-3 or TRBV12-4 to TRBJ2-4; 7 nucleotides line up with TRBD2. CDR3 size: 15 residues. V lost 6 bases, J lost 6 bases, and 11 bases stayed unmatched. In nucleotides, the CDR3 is TGTGCCAGCAGCACATCATGGGGAGGGTTAAACATTCAGTACTTC. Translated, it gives CASSTSWGGLNIQYF.

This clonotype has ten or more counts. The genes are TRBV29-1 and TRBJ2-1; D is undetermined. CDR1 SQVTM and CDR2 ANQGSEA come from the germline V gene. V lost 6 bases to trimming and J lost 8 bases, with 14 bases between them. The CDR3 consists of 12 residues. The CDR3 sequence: CSVIASSDEQFF. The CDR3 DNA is TGCAGCGTAATAGCTAGTTCGGATGAGCAGTTCTTC.

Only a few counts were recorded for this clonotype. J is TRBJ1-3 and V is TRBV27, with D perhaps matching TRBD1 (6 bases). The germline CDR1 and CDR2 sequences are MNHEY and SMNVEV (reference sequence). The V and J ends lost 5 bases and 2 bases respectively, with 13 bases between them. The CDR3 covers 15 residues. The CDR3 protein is CASSLRGGAGNTIYF. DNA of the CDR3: TGTGCCAGCAGTCTGCGTGGGGGCGCTGGAAACACCATATATTTT.

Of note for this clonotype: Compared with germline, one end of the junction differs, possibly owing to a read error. The CDR3 sequence is CASSYRGLRGARSTDMQYF. DNA for the CDR3: TGTGCCAGCAGCTATCGGGGGCTGAGGGGGGCGCGGAGCACAGATATGCAGTATTTT. The chain joins TRBV7-2 to TRBJ2-3; TRBD1 or TRBD2 may be the D gene (6 bases each). This CDR3 spans 19 amino acids. Germline V CDR1 and CDR2: SGHTA, FQGNSA.

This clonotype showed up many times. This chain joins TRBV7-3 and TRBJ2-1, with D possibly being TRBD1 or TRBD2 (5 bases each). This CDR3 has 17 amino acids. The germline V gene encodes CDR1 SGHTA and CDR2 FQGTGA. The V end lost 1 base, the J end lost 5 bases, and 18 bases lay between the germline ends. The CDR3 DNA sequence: TGTGCCAGCAGCTTAAGGTTTTTGAATCGGGGACACAATGAGCAGTTCTTC. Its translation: CASSLRFLNRGHNEQFF.

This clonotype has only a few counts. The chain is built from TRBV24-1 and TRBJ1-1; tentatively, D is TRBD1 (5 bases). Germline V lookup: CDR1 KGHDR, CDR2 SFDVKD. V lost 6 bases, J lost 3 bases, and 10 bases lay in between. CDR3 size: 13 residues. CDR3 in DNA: TGTGCCACCAGTTCGGGGGGAGACACTGAAGCTTTCTTT. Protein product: CATSSGGDTEAFF.